This T cell receptor (beta chain) was sequenced during a study of blood T cells in healthy people across ages. Together with a sample-barcoded 5' primer, a J-beta primer mix was included in a second PCR lasting about 6 to 11 cycles. From the 5' RACE reads, TCRdb called clonotypes with MiXCR, one entry per CDR3 protein. The table has more than 750,000 distinct CDR3 sequences, about 29% seen once. This clonotype came up many times. In addition, the sample was reused for a study of T cells of mothers and their children.

This sequence originates from a woman between 40 and 55 years old in good health. The sequencing sample was made of blood.

DNA of the CDR3: TGTGCCAGCAGCTTAGGGACAGATAACACAGATACGCAGTATTTT. It translates to CASSLGTDNTDTQYF. The V call is TRBV7-6, the J call TRBJ2-3; D is perhaps TRBD1 (6 bases). This CDR3 has 15 amino acids. Trimming pared 1 base from V and 2 bases from J, leaving 10 bases between. Germline V lookup: CDR1 SGHVS, CDR2 FNYEAQ.